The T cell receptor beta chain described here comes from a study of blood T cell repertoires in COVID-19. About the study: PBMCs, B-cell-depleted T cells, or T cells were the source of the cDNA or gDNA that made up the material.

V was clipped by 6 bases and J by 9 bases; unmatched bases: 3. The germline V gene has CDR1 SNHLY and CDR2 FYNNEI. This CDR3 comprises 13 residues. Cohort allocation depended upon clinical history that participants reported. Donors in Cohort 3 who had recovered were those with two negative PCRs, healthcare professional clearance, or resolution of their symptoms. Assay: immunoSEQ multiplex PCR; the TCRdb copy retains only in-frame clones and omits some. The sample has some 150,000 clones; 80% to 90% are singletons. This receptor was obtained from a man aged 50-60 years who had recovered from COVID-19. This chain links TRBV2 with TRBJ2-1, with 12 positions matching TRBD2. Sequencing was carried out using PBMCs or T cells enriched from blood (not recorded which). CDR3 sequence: CASRGLAGSEQFF. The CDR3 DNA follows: TGTGCCAGCAGAGGACTAGCGGGGAGTGAGCAGTTCTTC. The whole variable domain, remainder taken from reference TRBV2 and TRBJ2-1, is EPEVTQTPSHQVTQMGQEVILRCVPISNHLYFYWYRQILGQKVEFLVSFYNNEISEKSEIFDDQFSVERPDGSNFTLKIRSTKLEDSAMYFCASRGLAGSEQFFGPGTRLTVL.